This T cell receptor (beta chain) was retrieved from a study of control samples from healthy donors and cancer patients. Repertoires were generated with immunoSEQ multiplex PCR, while TCRdb's copy carries only in-frame clones and drops some. The table includes approximately 110,000 clones, approximately 91% detected once. The CDR3 length is 15 residues. Trimming shortened V by 3 bases and J by 4 bases, and 15 bases separated the two germline ends. Germline V gene data show CDR1 as LNHDA and CDR2 as SQIVND (reference sequence). In its sample, this clone was seen once. The clonotype was recovered from a woman aged 18 to 35 in good health. The chain links TRBV19 to TRBJ1-2, with no clear D. Input material: blood. In nucleotides, the CDR3 is TGTGCCAGTAGTATTGTAGGCAAGGAGTTCTATGGCTACACCTTC. It codes for CASSIVGKEFYGYTF.